This T cell receptor beta chain comes out of a study of lymphopenia after photon versus proton radiotherapy. With regard to this clone: Its matching antigen is unknown.

Generated by immunoSEQ multiplex PCR, the TCRdb table keeps only in-frame clones and is missing some. The table has approximately 160,000 clones, approximately 91% seen once. General study findings and limits: Authors raise, but do not show, better survival with proton therapy.

Germline loops: CDR1 MDHEN, CDR2 SYDVKM. This CDR3 region has 14 residues. V lost 7 bases to trimming and J lost 6 bases; unmatched junction nucleotides: 8. The origin of this receptor is a man aged 45-65 years with gastric cancer. The J gene is TRBJ1-1, the V gene TRBV28; TRBD1 matches at 10 bases. The sequences come from peripheral blood, collected from a patient treated with photon-based radiotherapy. The CDR3 DNA sequence: TGTGCCAGCAAGGGACAGGGGACCGACGCTGAAGCTTTCTTT. Amino acids: CASKGQGTDAEAFF.